This record covers a single T cell receptor beta chain. Its target is not known. The sample belongs to a study of cytomegalovirus exposure and HLA in healthy donors. CDR1 and CDR2 from the germline V gene are SEHNR and FQNEAQ (reference sequence). Losses at the gene ends were 0 bases for V and 4 bases for J; bases not matched to a gene: 13. CDR3 length equals 19 residues. Findings and limits, study-wide: Three chains linked to CMV were shown in vitro to be specific for CMV antigens. With DRB1 most and HLA-C fewest, TCR association rates differed between HLA loci in a later analysis.

PCR employed 60 Vbeta and 13 Jbeta primers. Produced via immunoSEQ multiplex PCR; TCRdb's table is partial and in-frame only. The data show some 90,000 clones, approximately 80% seen once. V and J are TRBV7-9 and TRBJ2-2, with 8 bases matching TRBD2. This TCR was recovered from a man aged 25 to 40 in good health and CMV-seronegative. The specimen sequenced was PBMCs. The CDR3 region has the DNA TGTGCCAGCAGCTTAGCCCCCCCACGCGCGGGGGGTACCACCGGGGAGCTGTTTTTT. Amino acid sequence: CASSLAPPRAGGTTGELFF.